The entry that follows covers one TCR beta chain sequence. Trimming took 3 bases from V and 7 from J, leaving 10 bases between them. This CDR3 is 13 amino acids long. CDR1 KGHDR and CDR2 SFDVKD come from the germline V gene. The data are from a study of blood T cell repertoires in COVID-19. Assay used: immunoSEQ multiplex PCR; TCRdb lists only in-frame clones, some missing. The sample yields a few hundred thousand clones, more than 75% seen once. The chain carries TRBV24-1 and TRBJ2-3; D unresolved. Sequences were obtained from peripheral blood. The TCR sequence derives from a woman under 40 who had recovered from COVID-19. CDR3 in DNA: TGTGCCACCAGTGATAGTAGTCGAAATACGCAGTATTTT. Its protein product is CATSDSSRNTQYF.